Given below is one T cell receptor beta chain in context. What it recognizes is unknown. At one boundary the junction diverges from the germline segment, which might be a read error. Primers used in a second PCR of roughly 6 to 11 cycles were a sample-barcoded 5' primer and a J-beta primer mix. One entry per CDR3 protein, called by TCRdb with MiXCR from the 5' RACE reads. The sample gives approximately 2,000,000 distinct CDR3 sequences, around 42% of which show up once; more than 20% is in the top ten. This sample was taken from a study of blood T cells in healthy people across ages. General study findings and limits: Researchers report that TCR beta diversity correlated strongly with naive T cell percentage.

Every donor provided 7.5 to 10 milliliters of peripheral blood. The receptor was derived from a human donor in good health. Sequenced material: blood.

CDR3 nucleotide sequence: TGCGCCAGCAGCTTAGATTTCACTAGCGATGAAGACACAGACACGCAGTATTTT. Amino acids: CASSLDFTSDEDTDTQYF. This sequence joins TRBV5-1 and TRBJ2-3; 7 bases are a match to TRBD2. CDR1 is SGHRS and CDR2 is YFSETQ in the germline V gene. This CDR3 region has 18 residues.